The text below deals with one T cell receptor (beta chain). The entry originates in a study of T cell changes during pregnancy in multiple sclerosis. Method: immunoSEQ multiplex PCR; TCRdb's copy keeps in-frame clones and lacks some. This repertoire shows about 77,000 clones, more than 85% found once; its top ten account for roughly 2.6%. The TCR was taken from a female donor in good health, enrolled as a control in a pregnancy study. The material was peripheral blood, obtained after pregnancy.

The CDR3 nucleotides read TGTGCCAGCAGCTCACGACAGGGGAACTACGAGCAGTACTTC. Protein product: CASSSRQGNYEQYF. This chain connects TRBV7-9 to TRBJ2-7; 8 positions match TRBD1. Germline V gene lookup returns CDR1 SEHNR and CDR2 FQNEAQ (reference sequence). With V trimmed by 4 bases and J by 3 bases, 5 bases remained unmatched. The CDR3 totals 14 residues.